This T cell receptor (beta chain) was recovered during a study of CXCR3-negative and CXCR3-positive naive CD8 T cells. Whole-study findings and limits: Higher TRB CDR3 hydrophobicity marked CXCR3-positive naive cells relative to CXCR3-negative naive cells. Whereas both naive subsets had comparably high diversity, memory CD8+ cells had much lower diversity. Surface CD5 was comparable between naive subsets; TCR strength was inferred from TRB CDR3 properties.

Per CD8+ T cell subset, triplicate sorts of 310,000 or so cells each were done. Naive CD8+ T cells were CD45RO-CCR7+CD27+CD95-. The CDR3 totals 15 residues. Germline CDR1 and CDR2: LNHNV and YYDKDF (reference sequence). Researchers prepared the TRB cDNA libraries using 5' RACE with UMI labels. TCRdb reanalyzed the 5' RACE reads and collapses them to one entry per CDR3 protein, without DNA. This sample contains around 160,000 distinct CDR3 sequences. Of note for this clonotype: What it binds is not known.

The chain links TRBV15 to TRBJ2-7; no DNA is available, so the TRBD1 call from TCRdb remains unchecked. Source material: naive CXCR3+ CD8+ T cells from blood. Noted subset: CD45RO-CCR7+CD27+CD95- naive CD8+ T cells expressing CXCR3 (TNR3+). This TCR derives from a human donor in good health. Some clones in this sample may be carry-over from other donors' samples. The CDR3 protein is CATSRGAGVFYEQYF.